This entry concerns a single TCR beta chain. The target antigen is unknown. The junction departs from germline at one end; a sequencing error may be responsible. From germline, CDR1 is MGHDK and CDR2 SYGVNS. The CDR3 spans 16 residues. This record comes from a study of CD8+CD57+ T cells in acquired aplastic anemia. Study-wide context: Average CD4+ read depth in healthy donors was approximately 11 million reads.

General study findings and limits: With respect to CD8+ Simpson's diversity, patients and controls did not differ significantly.

Genomic DNA provided the template from which TCR beta VDJ and CDR3 profiles were obtained. TCRdb called the reads again in MiXCR, with one record for every CDR3 protein. The data show around 180,000 distinct CDR3 sequences, 55% to 80% seen once. The TCR comes from a human donor in good health. V gene TRBV25-1 combines with J gene TRBJ2-1; D uncertain. The specimen sequenced was sorted CD4+, CD8+, or CD8+CD57+ T cells (not recorded which) from PBMCs. This CDR3 is CASSQEGSRVSYEQFF. The CDR3 bases are TGCGCCAGCAGCCAAGAAGGGTCAAGGGTGTCATATGAGCAGTTCTTC.